These 32 T cell receptor beta chains share one sample of origin, sequenced in a study of control samples from healthy donors and cancer patients. This table comes from immunoSEQ multiplex PCR, and its TCRdb copy is limited to in-frame clones, with some not included. The table shows 120,000 or so clones, with about 87% occurring only once. The sample comprised blood. These TCRs come from a man in his 60s in good health.

This chain uses TRBV28 with TRBJ1-3; the D is unclear. Germline V gives CDR1 MDHEN, CDR2 SYDVKM. CDR3 size: 15 residues. The V and J ends lost 7 bases and 5 bases respectively, with 18 bases between them. CDR3 amino acids: CASKSGSPGRNTIYF. Here the CDR3 DNA reads TGTGCCAGCAAGTCGGGCAGCCCGGGGAGAAACACCATATATTTT.

V gene TRBV28 combines with J gene TRBJ1-4; 9 nucleotides agree with TRBD1. The CDR3 spans 20 residues. CDR1 MDHEN and CDR2 SYDVKM come from the germline V gene. J was trimmed by 1 base and V by 0 bases; bases with no gene match: 12. CDR3 region: CASSLWGWDRAGKTNEKLFF. The CDR3 DNA is TGTGCCAGCAGTTTATGGGGCTGGGACAGGGCGGGAAAAACTAATGAAAAACTGTTTTTT.

This clone occurred a few times. J is TRBJ1-1 and V is TRBV28; a weak D match, TRBD1 (6 bases). This CDR3 has 12 amino acids. The germline V gene encodes CDR1 MDHEN and CDR2 SYDVKM. V gave up 7 bases and J gave up 1 base, with 7 bases separating them. The CDR3 here is CASKTGNTEAFF. The DNA of the CDR3 is TGTGCCAGCAAGACAGGGAACACTGAAGCTTTCTTT.

This clone has only a few counts. This chain links TRBV5-1 with TRBJ2-2; TRBD2 is a possible D gene (5 bases). The germline V and J ends were trimmed by 2 bases and 6 bases, with 20 bases remaining between them. In germline, CDR1 is SGHRS, CDR2 YFSETQ. This CDR3 spans 17 amino acids. The CDR3 protein is CASSLVLVANLAGELFF. The CDR3 DNA sequence: TGCGCCAGCAGCTTAGTACTGGTAGCGAATTTGGCCGGGGAGCTGTTTTTT.

The J gene is TRBJ1-3, the V gene TRBV9; a weak D match, TRBD1 (5 bases). Trimming pared 4 bases from V and 4 bases from J, leaving 12 bases between. The CDR3 is 14 residues long. Germline V CDR1 and CDR2: SGDLS, YYNGEE. The CDR3 DNA is TGTGCCAGCAGCCCACCAGGGCTAGGAAACACCATATATTTT. Translated, it gives CASSPPGLGNTIYF.

The chain recombines TRBV2 with TRBJ2-7; 8 bases agree with TRBD1. CDR1 is SNHLY, CDR2 FYNNEI, per germline. Trimming took 8 bases from V and 1 from J; bases not matched to a gene: 1. CDR3 size: 12 residues. In DNA form, the CDR3 reads TGTGCCAGCGGGACAGGTTCCTACGAGCAGTACTTC. It yields the protein CASGTGSYEQYF.

The chain combines TRBV19 with TRBJ1-1; no reliable D call. The CDR3 covers 13 residues. Trimming stripped 3 bases from V and 1 base from J, with 6 bases between. The germline gives CDR1 LNHDA, CDR2 SQIVND (reference sequence). In DNA, the CDR3 is TGTGCCAGTAGTATCGGGCAGAACACTGAAGCTTTCTTT. Translation gives CASSIGQNTEAFF. Variable domain in full (rest from reference TRBV19 and TRBJ1-1): DGGITQSPKYLFRKEGQNVTLSCEQNLNHDAMYWYRQDPGQGLRLIYYSQIVNDFQKGDIAEGYSVSREKKESFPLTVTSAQKNPTAFYLCASSIGQNTEAFFGQGTRLTVV.

The chain links TRBV13 to TRBJ2-7; D possibly corresponds to TRBD2 (6 bases). There are 17 residues in the CDR3. The V end lost 0 bases, the J end lost 6 bases, and 21 bases lay between the germline ends. Germline V gives CDR1 PRHDT, CDR2 FYEKMQ (reference sequence). The CDR3 sequence is CASSLGAELARKGEQYF. The CDR3, as DNA: TGTGCCAGCAGCTTAGGAGCCGAACTAGCTAGGAAGGGCGAGCAGTACTTC.

The CDR3 sequence: CASSLGQGDSYEQYF. The CDR3 coding sequence is TGTGCCAGCTCACTGGGACAGGGGGACTCCTACGAGCAGTACTTC. The rearrangement uses TRBV18 and TRBJ2-7; 11 nucleotides agree with TRBD1. The CDR3 contains 15 residues. CDR1 and CDR2 (germline): KGHSH, LQKENI. V was clipped by 4 bases and J by 0 bases; unmatched bases: 2.

V and J are TRBV30 and TRBJ1-3; a weak D match, TRBD1 (5 bases). V lost 3 bases and J lost 0, with 12 bases in between. There are 15 residues in the CDR3. Germline CDR1 GTSNPN, CDR2 SVGIG (reference sequence). The CDR3 sequence: CAWSPLTGSGNTIYF. DNA of the CDR3: TGTGCCTGGAGCCCTCTAACAGGCTCTGGAAACACCATATATTTT. The whole variable domain, remainder taken from reference TRBV30 and TRBJ1-3, is SQTIHQWPATLVQPVGSPLSLECTVEGTSNPNLYWYRQAAGRGLQLLFYSVGIGQISSEVPQNLSASRPQDRQFILSSKKLLLSDSGFYLCAWSPLTGSGNTIYFGEGSWLTVV.

The rearrangement uses TRBV7-9 and TRBJ1-6; weak D call: TRBD1 (5 bases). Trimming left V 5 bases short and J 5 bases short, with 13 bases between. This CDR3 contains 15 residues. Per the germline V gene, CDR1 is SEHNR and CDR2 is FQNEAQ (reference sequence). CDR3 in DNA: TGTGCCAGCAGCGCGAGCGGGGGGAATAATTCACCCCTCCACTTT. The encoded protein is CASSASGGNNSPLHF.

V and J are TRBV7-9 and TRBJ1-1; D remains unclear. Germline CDR1 reads SEHNR; CDR2 reads FQNEAQ (reference sequence). This CDR3 comprises 14 residues. Trimming pared 3 bases from V and 1 base from J, leaving 9 bases between. The CDR3 spells CASSFEGPNTEAFF. The CDR3 DNA follows: TGTGCCAGCAGCTTTGAAGGACCGAACACTGAAGCTTTCTTT.

In the case of this clone: The identical CDR3 is also encoded by other nucleotide sequences in the sample. The chain joins TRBV28 to TRBJ1-1, with TRBD1 as a possible D gene (6 bases). The germline gives CDR1 MDHEN, CDR2 SYDVKM. V dropped 4 bases and J dropped 0 bases, with 9 bases sitting between them. The CDR3 is 14 residues long. Here the CDR3 DNA reads TGTGCCAGCAGTTGGAGGGGGTTGAACACTGAAGCTTTCTTT. This encodes CASSWRGLNTEAFF.

Only a few counts were recorded for this clone. The CDR3 protein is CASSESGLSGNTIYF. DNA for the CDR3: TGCGCCAGCAGTGAGTCCGGACTCTCTGGAAACACCATATATTTT. This sequence joins TRBV10-1 and TRBJ1-3; D gene ambiguous. Germline lookup yields CDR1 WNHNN and CDR2 SYGVQD (reference sequence). With 0 bases removed from V and 0 bases from J, the gap between germline ends came to 6 bases. The CDR3 totals 15 residues.

The chain carries TRBV30 and TRBJ1-3; TRBD1 might be the D (5 bases). The CDR3 has 14 residues. Trimming shortened V by 0 bases and J by 6 bases, and 12 bases separated the two germline ends. Germline loops: CDR1 GTSNPN, CDR2 SVGIG (reference sequence). The CDR3 region is CAWSVGGGSNTIYF. The CDR3 DNA reads as TGTGCCTGGAGTGTAGGTGGGGGGTCAAACACCATATATTTT.

The chain is built from TRBV7-2 and TRBJ2-1; 9 positions agree with TRBD2. The CDR3 covers 17 residues. The V gene end was trimmed by 4 bases and the J gene end by 4 bases; junction bases not matched to a gene: 11. Germline CDR1 reads SGHTA; CDR2 reads FQGNSA. The DNA of the CDR3 is TGTGCCAGCAGCTCAAGGGCTAGCGGGGCGACATACAATGAGCAGTTCTTC. This encodes CASSSRASGATYNEQFF. Full variable domain (missing parts from reference TRBV7-2 and TRBJ2-1): GAGVSQSPSNKVTEKGKDVELRCDPISGHTALYWYRQSLGQGLEFLIYFQGNSAPDKSGLPSDRFSAERTGGSVSTLTIQRTQQEDSAVYLCASSSRASGATYNEQFFGPGTRLTVL.

This chain links TRBV18 with TRBJ1-5; 8 nucleotides agree with TRBD1. The CDR3 has 14 amino acids. The V gene end was trimmed by 4 bases and the J gene end by 7 bases; junction bases not matched to a gene: 6. Germline lookup yields CDR1 KGHSH and CDR2 LQKENI. CDR3 coding DNA: TGTGCCAGCTCACAGCAGGGGGCAGGACAGCCCCAGCATTTT. It translates to CASSQQGAGQPQHF.

The sample holds one count of this clone. The chain recombines TRBV11-2 with TRBJ2-7; 7 nucleotides match TRBD1. Trimming at V came to 2 bases and at J to 5 bases, leaving 6 bases not matched to a gene. The CDR3 runs to 14 residues. Germline CDR1 and CDR2: SGHAT and FQNNGV. The CDR3 DNA reads as TGTGCCAGCAGCTTAACACAGGGGATCCACGAGCAGTACTTC. The encoded protein is CASSLTQGIHEQYF.

The sample holds one count of this clone. This chain connects TRBV3-1 (or the pseudogene TRBV3-2) to TRBJ1-1, with D tentatively TRBD1 (6 bases). V lost 9 bases to trimming and J lost 4 bases, with 18 bases between them. From germline, CDR1 is LGHDT and CDR2 YNNKEL (reference sequence). This CDR3 has 14 amino acids. The CDR3 loop reads CARTEGGVGTEAFF. As DNA, the CDR3 is TGTGCCAGAACAGAGGGGGGGGTTGGCACTGAAGCTTTCTTT.

V usage is TRBV28 and J usage is TRBJ2-1; D not resolved. V was shortened by 11 bases and J by 0 bases, with 11 bases between the two germline ends. Germline values: CDR1 MDHEN, CDR2 SYDVKM. The CDR3 consists of 13 residues. The CDR3 sequence: CASGISSYNEQFF. The DNA of the CDR3 is TGTGCCTCCGGTATAAGCTCCTACAATGAGCAGTTCTTC.

The chain combines TRBV7-6 with TRBJ2-5, with TRBD2 as a possible D gene (6 bases). The CDR3 consists of 15 residues. CDR1 is SGHVS and CDR2 is FNYEAQ in the germline V gene. V shed 5 bases and J shed 5 bases, with 18 bases lying between them. Written as DNA, the CDR3 is TGTGCCAGCAGCCCCGAGGTGGGGGGAACGGAGACCCAGTACTTC. It translates to CASSPEVGGTETQYF.

The rearrangement links TRBV9 to TRBJ1-1; 10 bases match TRBD1. V gave up 0 bases and J gave up 7 bases; unmatched junction bases: 6. The CDR3 spans 15 residues. CDR1 is SGDLS and CDR2 is YYNGEE in the germline V gene. The CDR3 DNA reads TGTGCCAGCAGCGTAGGGGGACAGGGGCCTCTTGAAGCTTTCTTT. Translated: CASSVGGQGPLEAFF.

The chain is built from TRBV4-3 and TRBJ1-5; D remains ambiguous. V dropped 4 bases and J dropped 6 bases, with 13 bases sitting between them. There are 14 residues in the CDR3. CDR1 and CDR2 from the germline V gene are LGHNA and YSLEER. The CDR3 region is CASSPALPSQPQHF. For the CDR3, the DNA is TGCGCCAGCAGCCCAGCTTTACCCTCTCAGCCCCAGCATTTT.

The rearrangement links TRBV28 to TRBJ1-6; D gene uncertain. CDR1 and CDR2 from the germline V gene are MDHEN and SYDVKM. The length of the CDR3 is 14 residues. Trimming cost V 10 bases and J 9 bases, with 19 bases left between them. In nucleotides, the CDR3 is TGTGCCACCGGAATGAGGGCAAGTAGTTCACCCCTCCACTTT. It yields the protein CATGMRASSSPLHF.

V is TRBV28 and J is TRBJ1-4; D unresolved. V lost 6 bases and J lost 8, with 13 bases in between. CDR3 length: 13 amino acids. Germline loops: CDR1 MDHEN, CDR2 SYDVKM. This chain's CDR3 is CASSSFVGEKLFF. The CDR3 coding sequence is TGTGCCAGCAGCTCGTTCGTTGGCGAAAAACTGTTTTTT. The full variable domain, completed using reference TRBV28 and TRBJ1-4, is DVKVTQSSRYLVKRTGEKVFLECVQDMDHENMFWYRQDPGLGLRLIYFSYDVKMKEKGDIPEGYSVSREKKERFSLILESASTNQTSMYLCASSSFVGEKLFFGSGTQLSVL.

The J gene is TRBJ1-2, the V gene TRBV19; D remains unclear. The germline CDR1 and CDR2 sequences are LNHDA and SQIVND (reference sequence). The CDR3 has 14 residues. Trimming stripped 7 bases from V and 1 base from J, with 13 bases between. The CDR3 DNA follows: TGTGCCAGTACGGAGGGAAGCCTTAACTATGGCTACACCTTC. Residues: CASTEGSLNYGYTF.

The chain is built from TRBV7-3 and TRBJ1-6; no reliable D call. The V gene's germline CDR1 is SGHTA and CDR2 FQGTGA. The length of the CDR3 is 14 residues. Between the trimmed V and J ends, which lost 4 bases and 12 bases, there was a span of 16 bases. CDR3 protein: CASSSSVGVGPLHF. The CDR3 bases are TGTGCCAGCAGCTCCTCCGTCGGGGTGGGACCCCTCCACTTT.

The rearrangement uses TRBV3-1 (or the pseudogene TRBV3-2) and TRBJ2-2; perhaps TRBD1 as D (5 bases). V lost 5 bases and J 5 bases, leaving 6 bases between the germline ends. The CDR3 totals 12 residues. Germline-derived CDR1 and CDR2 are LGHDT and YNNKEL (reference sequence). CDR3 in amino acids: CASSRGTGELFF. DNA of the CDR3: TGTGCCAGCAGCAGGGGAACCGGGGAGCTGTTTTTT.

This clone has only a few counts. The chain combines TRBV7-2 with TRBJ2-1; the match to TRBD2 covers 10 bases. Germline V gives CDR1 SGHTA, CDR2 FQGNSA. CDR3 length: 16 residues. V shed 5 bases, J shed 9 bases, and the junction held 13 bases outside the gene matches. The CDR3 reads CASSPLAGMGNSEQFF. The CDR3 bases are TGTGCCAGCAGCCCACTAGCGGGGATGGGTAACAGTGAGCAGTTCTTC.

J is TRBJ1-6 and V is TRBV6-5; D is perhaps TRBD1 (6 bases). The V end lost 6 bases, the J end lost 8 bases, and 14 bases lay between the germline ends. Germline-derived CDR1 and CDR2 are MNHEY and SVGAGI. This CDR3 is built from 14 residues. The CDR3 coding sequence is TGTGCCAGCAGGGACAGTAATACCTATTCACCCCTCCACTTT. Translated, it gives CASRDSNTYSPLHF.

This clone came up once. J is TRBJ2-3 and V is TRBV28, with D possibly matching TRBD2 (5 bases). Trimming stripped 6 bases from V and 2 bases from J, with 12 bases between. The CDR3 is 14 residues long. The germline CDR1 and CDR2 sequences are MDHEN and SYDVKM. In DNA, the CDR3 is TGTGCCAGCAGCCCCACGGGGTACACAGATACGCAGTATTTT. Translation: CASSPTGYTDTQYF. Variable domain in full (rest from reference TRBV28 and TRBJ2-3): DVKVTQSSRYLVKRTGEKVFLECVQDMDHENMFWYRQDPGLGLRLIYFSYDVKMKEKGDIPEGYSVSREKKERFSLILESASTNQTSMYLCASSPTGYTDTQYFGPGTRLTVL.

The chain combines TRBV5-6 with TRBJ1-2, with D unclear. With 0 bases removed from V and 4 bases from J, the gap between germline ends came to 22 bases. Germline V gives CDR1 SGHDT, CDR2 YYEEEE. This CDR3 comprises 18 residues. The CDR3 protein is CASSLVSDFTETLYGYTF. The CDR3 coding sequence is TGTGCCAGCAGCTTGGTTAGCGATTTCACCGAGACCCTCTATGGCTACACCTTC.